This TCR beta chain was identified during a study of OX40 agonist ivuxolimab in advanced cancers. Overall study: Among those enrolled, mean age was about 63 years (range about 23 to 90) and 75% to 85% were male. Study-wide points: Average numbers of expanded clones were greater in CD8+ T cells than in CD4+.

Profiled with immunoSEQ multiplex PCR; TCRdb holds only in-frame clones, not every one. The data show approximately 70,000 clones, more than 80% seen once. The germline V gene has CDR1 SGHAT and CDR2 FQNNGV. The CDR3 consists of 15 residues. Trimming took 5 bases from V and 2 from J, leaving 14 bases between them. Regarding this clone: Its antigen is unidentified.

Here the sequenced sample was CD4+ or CD8+ T cells sorted from blood, taken in a trial of the OX40 agonist ivuxolimab. The receptor was isolated from an adult with an advanced solid tumor such as melanoma, head and neck, liver or kidney cancer. The chain combines TRBV11-2 with TRBJ2-3; D might be TRBD1 or TRBD2, each matching 7 bases. CDR3 in amino acids: CASSPQGGYTDTQYF. The CDR3 region has the DNA TGTGCCAGCAGCCCTCAGGGGGGGTACACAGATACGCAGTATTTT.